This T cell receptor beta chain was retrieved from a study of T cell responses to AZD1222 COVID-19 vaccine. Findings and caveats of the study: Mapped onto spike, vaccine-associated CD4 TCRs spanned it and were dominant at 160-218 and 743-854. Two AZD1222 administrations were followed by greater Spike-specific TCR breadth and depth. The study sampled repertoires only after the peak T cell response. Nearly half of spike-specific TCRs reportedly target variant regions that are unmutated in the B.1.351 and B.1.1.7 variants.

Assay: immunoSEQ multiplex PCR; the TCRdb copy retains only in-frame clones and omits some. The data contain about 110,000 clones, nearly 90% of them seen just once; the ten biggest clones take up less than 3.5%. The CDR3 runs 16 residues. Germline loops: CDR1 LNHDA, CDR2 SQIVND (reference sequence). J was trimmed by 5 bases and V by 7 bases; bases with no gene match: 6. On this clone: Its antigen is unknown.

The sequencing here drew on peripheral blood, taken on day 0 of AZD1222 vaccination. The V and J genes are TRBV19 and TRBJ2-2, with 14 bases that match TRBD2. The TCR comes from an adult in good health. The CDR3 region is CASTDRLAGGTGELFF. The DNA for the CDR3 is TGTGCCAGTACCGACCGACTAGCGGGAGGGACCGGGGAGCTGTTTTTT.